This T cell receptor beta chain was retrieved from a study of blood T cell repertoires in COVID-19. Study-level background: Material from acute and convalescent COVID-19 was sourced from the United States, Italy and Spain.

Assay used: immunoSEQ multiplex PCR; TCRdb lists only in-frame clones, some missing. The sample includes about 340,000 clones, approximately 86% of them seen just once. Germline V gives CDR1 SGHDT, CDR2 YYEEEE. This CDR3 region has 16 residues. The ends lost 0 bases at V and 6 bases at J; junction bases unmatched: 10. V and J are TRBV5-6 and TRBJ2-3, with 7 bases lining up with TRBD1. Specimen: PBMCs or T cells enriched from blood (not recorded which). The source is a woman aged 40 to 55 with acute COVID-19. Here the CDR3 reads CASSLGGGLPGDTQYF. The CDR3 coding sequence is TGTGCCAGCAGCTTGGGAGGGGGCCTCCCAGGCGATACGCAGTATTTT. The complete variable domain, with remaining parts taken from reference TRBV5-6 and TRBJ2-3, reads DAGVTQSPTHLIKTRGQQVTLRCSPKSGHDTVSWYQQALGQGPQFIFQYYEEEERQRGNFPDRFSGHQFPNYSSELNVNALLLGDSALYLCASSLGGGLPGDTQYFGPGTRLTVL.